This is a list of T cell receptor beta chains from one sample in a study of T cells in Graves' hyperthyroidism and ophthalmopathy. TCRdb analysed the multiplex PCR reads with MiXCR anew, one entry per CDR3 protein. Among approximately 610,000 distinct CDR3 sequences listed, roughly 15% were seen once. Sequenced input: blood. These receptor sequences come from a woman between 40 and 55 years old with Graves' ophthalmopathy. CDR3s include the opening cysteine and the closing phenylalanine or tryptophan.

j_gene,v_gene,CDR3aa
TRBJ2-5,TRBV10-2,CASSESGETQYF
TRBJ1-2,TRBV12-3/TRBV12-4,CASSILGEAYTF
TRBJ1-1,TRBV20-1,CSARETGKDEAFF
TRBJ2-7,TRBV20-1,CSAEGLAGVSYEQYF
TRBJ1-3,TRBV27,CASALTGTVGNTIYF
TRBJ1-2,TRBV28,CASADRDYGYTF
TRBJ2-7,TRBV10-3,CAISVGGTYEQYF
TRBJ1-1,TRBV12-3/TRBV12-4,CASRGQGSTEAFF
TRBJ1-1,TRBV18,CASSPSSVLGASNTEAFF
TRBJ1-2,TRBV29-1,CSVGGGMANYGYTF